This T cell receptor beta chain is drawn from a study of shared clonotypes between healthy human individuals. Terminally differentiated effector memory CD45RA+ cells were excluded from the naive CD8 cells, which were CD45RO-negative and positively selected for CCR7. V lost 8 bases and J lost 3, with 14 bases in between. CDR1 is LNHDA and CDR2 is SQIVND in the germline V gene (reference sequence). CDR3 length equals 13 residues. This table comes from immunoSEQ multiplex PCR, and its TCRdb copy is limited to in-frame clones, with some not included. The profile shows around 610,000 clones, roughly 96% of them singletons.

This receptor was obtained from a woman aged 30 to 39 in good health. The material sequenced was naive CD8+ T cells sorted from blood. The rearrangement joins TRBV19 to TRBJ2-7; weak D call: TRBD2 (6 bases). The CDR3 loop reads CASGPGLYYEQYF. The DNA of the CDR3 is TGTGCCAGTGGCCCGGGACTCTACTACGAGCAGTACTTC.